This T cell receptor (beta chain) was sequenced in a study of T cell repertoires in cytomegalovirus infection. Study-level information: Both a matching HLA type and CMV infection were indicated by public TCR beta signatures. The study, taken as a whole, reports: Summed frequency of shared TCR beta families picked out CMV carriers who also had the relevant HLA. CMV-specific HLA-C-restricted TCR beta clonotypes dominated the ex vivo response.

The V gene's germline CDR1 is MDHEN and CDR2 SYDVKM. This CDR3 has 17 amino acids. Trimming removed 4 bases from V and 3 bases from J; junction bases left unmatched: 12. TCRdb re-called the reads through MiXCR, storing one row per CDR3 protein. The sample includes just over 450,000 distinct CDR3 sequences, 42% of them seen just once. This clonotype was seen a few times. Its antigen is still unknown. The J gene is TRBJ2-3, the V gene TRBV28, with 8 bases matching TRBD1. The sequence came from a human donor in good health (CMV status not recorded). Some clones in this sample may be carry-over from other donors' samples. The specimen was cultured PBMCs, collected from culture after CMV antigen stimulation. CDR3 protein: CASSSGQGRFGTDTQYF. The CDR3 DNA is TGTGCCAGCAGTTCCGGACAGGGAAGGTTCGGGACAGATACGCAGTATTTT.